This T cell receptor (beta chain) came from a study of early T cells in non-severe SARS-CoV-2 infection. On the study more broadly: RNA in bulk from unsorted whole blood was sequenced, and chains were unpaired. Study observations and caveats: The study's VDJdb matching favored anti-spike CD8 responses and missed private and CD4 specificities.

Individual cDNA molecules were tagged with unique molecular identifiers. From the 5' RACE reads, TCRdb called clonotypes with MiXCR, one entry per CDR3 protein. The data show tens of thousands of distinct CDR3 sequences, roughly 8.7% seen once. Remarks on this clonotype: What it binds is unknown.

Trimming took off 6 bases at V and 2 bases at J, with 14 bases between the two ends. CDR3 length equals 16 residues. Germline loops: CDR1 MNHNS, CDR2 SASEGT. The sequence was obtained from an adult who was a healthcare worker with PCR-confirmed SARS-CoV-2 infection or an uninfected control (not recorded which). The chain joins TRBV6-1 to TRBJ2-6; D unclear. The sample taken for sequencing was whole blood. Here the CDR3 reads CASRAPLAPGANVLTF. The CDR3 nucleotides read TGTGCCAGCAGGGCCCCCCTGGCTCCTGGGGCCAACGTCCTGACTTTC.